The clone carrying this TCR beta chain is deemed medium-sized. Its antigen is as yet unknown. A library made for alpha chains picked up this beta chain off target, so its size means little. The data derive from a study of spatial heterogeneity in lung cancer. The overall study: Counts of TCR transcripts in tumor regions tracked strongly with a T cell module score that came from matched bulk RNA-seq. On average, each unique TCR and UMI combination appeared more than ten times in raw reads. Study results and caveats: Ubiquitous and regional nonsynonymous mutation counts were tracked by ubiquitous and regional expanded TCR counts, respectively. It was found that expanded intratumoral alpha and beta TCR counts tracked tumor mutation counts.

The CDR3 loop spans 13 amino acids. Germline CDR1 reads SGHTA; CDR2 reads FQGTGA. V gave up 4 bases and J gave up 0 bases, with 6 bases separating them. TCRdb reprocessed the 5' RACE reads with MiXCR, giving one entry per CDR3 protein. In the table there are 9,500 or so distinct CDR3 sequences, 14% of which are singletons. Time point specified: sample taken at primary tumor resection. Sequencing used lung tumor tissue, obtained at surgery. The sequence derives from a male donor with early-stage non-small cell lung cancer. The chain is built from TRBV7-3 and TRBJ1-1; D might be TRBD1 (5 bases). The chain's CDR3 is CASSSDMNTEAFF. The DNA for the CDR3 is TGTGCCAGCAGCTCGGACATGAACACTGAAGCTTTCTTT. The full variable domain, completed using reference TRBV7-3 and TRBJ1-1, is GAGVSQTPSNKVTEKGKYVELRCDPISGHTALYWYRQSLGQGPEFLIYFQGTGAADDSGLPNDRFFAVRPEGSVSTLKIQRTERGDSAVYLCASSSDMNTEAFFGQGTRLTVV.